This TCR beta chain was sequenced in a study of shared clonotypes between healthy human individuals. The overall study: Three plates each covered CD4 naive and memory; CD8 naive two, CD8 memory one.

The study ran the assay at deep level. Sequencing used immunoSEQ multiplex PCR; TCRdb keeps in-frame clones, though not all of them. The repertoire consists of some 300,000 clones, with more than 60% occurring once and the leading ten covering less than 11%. A CD45RA-negative memory subset and a CD45RA+ naive subset were separated from the CD4+ cells. Germline V gene lookup returns CDR1 MGHDK and CDR2 SYGVNS. With 1 base removed from V and 1 base from J, the gap between germline ends came to 4 bases. The CDR3 runs 14 residues. The TCR was taken from a man aged 25 to 40 in good health. Input material: memory CD4+ T cells sorted from blood. Sample subset: CD45RA-negative fraction. The rearrangement uses TRBV25-1 and TRBJ2-2; D ambiguous. DNA for the CDR3: TGTGCCAGCAGTGAATCCATGAACACCGGGGAGCTGTTTTTT. This translates into CASSESMNTGELFF.